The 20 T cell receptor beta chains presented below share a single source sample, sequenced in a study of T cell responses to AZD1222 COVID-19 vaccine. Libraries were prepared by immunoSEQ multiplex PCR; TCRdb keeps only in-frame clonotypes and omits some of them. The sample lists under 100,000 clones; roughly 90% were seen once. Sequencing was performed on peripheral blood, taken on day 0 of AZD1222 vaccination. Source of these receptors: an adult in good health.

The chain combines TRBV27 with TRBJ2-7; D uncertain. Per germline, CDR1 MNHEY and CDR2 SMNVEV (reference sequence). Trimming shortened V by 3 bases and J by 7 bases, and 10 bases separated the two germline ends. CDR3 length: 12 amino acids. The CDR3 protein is CASSLGGFEQYF. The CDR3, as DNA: TGTGCCAGCAGTTTGGGTGGTTTTGAGCAGTACTTC.

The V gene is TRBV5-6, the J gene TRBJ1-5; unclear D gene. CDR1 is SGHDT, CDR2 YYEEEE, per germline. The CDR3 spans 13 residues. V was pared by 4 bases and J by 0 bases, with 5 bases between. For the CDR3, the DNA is TGTGCCAGCAGCACCCGTAGCAATCAGCCCCAGCATTTT. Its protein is CASSTRSNQPQHF.

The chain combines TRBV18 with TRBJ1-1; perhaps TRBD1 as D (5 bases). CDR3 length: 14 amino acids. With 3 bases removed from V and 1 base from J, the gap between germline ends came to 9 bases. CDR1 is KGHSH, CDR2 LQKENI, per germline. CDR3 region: CASSPGTGNTEAFF. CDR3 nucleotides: TGTGCCAGCTCACCCGGGACGGGGAACACTGAAGCTTTCTTT.

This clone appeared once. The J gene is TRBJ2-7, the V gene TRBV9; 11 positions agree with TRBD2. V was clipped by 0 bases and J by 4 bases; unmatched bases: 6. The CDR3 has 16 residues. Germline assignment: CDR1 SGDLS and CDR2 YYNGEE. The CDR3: CASSVGPSGGRYEQYF. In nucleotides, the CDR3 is TGTGCCAGCAGCGTAGGTCCTAGCGGGGGGCGTTACGAGCAGTACTTC.

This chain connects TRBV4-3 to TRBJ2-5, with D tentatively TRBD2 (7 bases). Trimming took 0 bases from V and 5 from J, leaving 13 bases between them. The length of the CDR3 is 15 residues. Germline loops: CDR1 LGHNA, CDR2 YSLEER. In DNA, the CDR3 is TGCGCCAGCAGCCAAGAGGGAGGGGGGCCGGAGACCCAGTACTTC. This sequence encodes CASSQEGGGPETQYF.

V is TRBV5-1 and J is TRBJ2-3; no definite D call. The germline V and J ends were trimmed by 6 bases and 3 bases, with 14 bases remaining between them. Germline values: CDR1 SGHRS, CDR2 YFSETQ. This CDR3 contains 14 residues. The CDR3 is CASTWKGLTDTQYF. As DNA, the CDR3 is TGCGCCAGCACGTGGAAGGGTTTGACAGATACGCAGTATTTT.

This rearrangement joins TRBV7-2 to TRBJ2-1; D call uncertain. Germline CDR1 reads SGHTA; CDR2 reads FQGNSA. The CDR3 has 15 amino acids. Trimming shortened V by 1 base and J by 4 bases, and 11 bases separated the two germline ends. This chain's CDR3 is CASSLVFGPYNEQFF. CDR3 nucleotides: TGTGCCAGCAGCTTAGTTTTTGGTCCTTACAATGAGCAGTTCTTC.

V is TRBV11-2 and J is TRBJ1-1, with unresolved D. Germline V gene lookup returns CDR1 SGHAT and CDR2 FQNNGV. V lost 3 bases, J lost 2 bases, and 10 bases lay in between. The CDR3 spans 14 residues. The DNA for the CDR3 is TGTGCCAGCAGCTTTTTTGGCGGTAACACTGAAGCTTTCTTT. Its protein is CASSFFGGNTEAFF.

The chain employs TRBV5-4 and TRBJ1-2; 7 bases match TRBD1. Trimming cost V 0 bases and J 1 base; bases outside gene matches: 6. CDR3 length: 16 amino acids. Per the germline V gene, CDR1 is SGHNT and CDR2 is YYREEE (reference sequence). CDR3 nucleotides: TGTGCCAGCAGCTTGGAGGGTGGGACAGTTAACTATGGCTACACCTTC. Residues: CASSLEGGTVNYGYTF.

The CDR3 sequence is CASSEDAGGGTEQFF. In DNA, the CDR3 is TGTGCCAGCAGTGAAGACGCCGGCGGGGGCACTGAGCAGTTCTTC. V and J are TRBV6-1 and TRBJ2-1; a weak D match, TRBD2 (7 bases). CDR1 and CDR2 from the germline V gene are MNHNS and SASEGT. The ends were cut back, 1 base at V and 9 bases at J, with 16 bases in the middle. The CDR3 length is 15 residues.

The CDR3 region has the DNA TGTGCCAGCAGCCTAGAGGACAGTGACAATGAGCAGTTCTTC. Its protein is CASSLEDSDNEQFF. The chain has TRBV7-3 and TRBJ2-1; a possible D gene is TRBD1 (6 bases). This CDR3 region has 14 residues. Trimming took 5 bases from V and 5 from J, leaving 13 bases between them. The germline V gene has CDR1 SGHTA and CDR2 FQGTGA.

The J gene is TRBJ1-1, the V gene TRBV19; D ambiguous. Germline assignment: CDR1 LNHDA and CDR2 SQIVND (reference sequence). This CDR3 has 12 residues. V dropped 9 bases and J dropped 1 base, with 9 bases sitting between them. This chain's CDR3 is CASYRGNTEAFF. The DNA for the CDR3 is TGTGCCAGCTATCGGGGGAACACTGAAGCTTTCTTT.

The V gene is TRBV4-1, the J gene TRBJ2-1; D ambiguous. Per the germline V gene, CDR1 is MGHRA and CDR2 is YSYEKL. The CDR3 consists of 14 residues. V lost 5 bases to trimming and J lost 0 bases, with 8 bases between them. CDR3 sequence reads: CASSSNSSYNEQFF. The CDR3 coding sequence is TGCGCCAGCAGCTCAAACAGCTCCTACAATGAGCAGTTCTTC.

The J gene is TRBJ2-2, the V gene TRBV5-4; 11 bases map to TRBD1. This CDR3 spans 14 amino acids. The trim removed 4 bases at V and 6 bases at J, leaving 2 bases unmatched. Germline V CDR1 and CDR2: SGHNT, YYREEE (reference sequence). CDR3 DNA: TGTGCCAGCAGCCGGACAGGGGGCTCCGGGGAGCTGTTTTTT. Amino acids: CASSRTGGSGELFF.

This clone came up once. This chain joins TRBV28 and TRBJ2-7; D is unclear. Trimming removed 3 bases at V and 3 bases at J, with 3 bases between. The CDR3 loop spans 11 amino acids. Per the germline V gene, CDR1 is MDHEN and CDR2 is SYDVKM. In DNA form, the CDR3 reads TGTGCCAGCAGTTTGATCTACGAGCAGTACTTC. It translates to CASSLIYEQYF.

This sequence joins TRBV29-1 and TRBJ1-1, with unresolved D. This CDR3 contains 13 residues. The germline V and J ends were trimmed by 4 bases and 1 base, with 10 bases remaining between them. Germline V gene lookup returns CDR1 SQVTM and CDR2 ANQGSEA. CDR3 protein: CSVGNRGNTEAFF. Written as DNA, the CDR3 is TGCAGCGTTGGTAACAGAGGGAACACTGAAGCTTTCTTT.

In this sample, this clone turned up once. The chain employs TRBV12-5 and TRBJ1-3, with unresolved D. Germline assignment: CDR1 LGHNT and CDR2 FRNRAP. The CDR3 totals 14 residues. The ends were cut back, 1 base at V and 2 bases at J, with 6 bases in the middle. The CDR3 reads CASGLAGTGNTIYF. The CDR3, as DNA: TGTGCTAGTGGTTTGGCAGGAACTGGAAACACCATATATTTT.

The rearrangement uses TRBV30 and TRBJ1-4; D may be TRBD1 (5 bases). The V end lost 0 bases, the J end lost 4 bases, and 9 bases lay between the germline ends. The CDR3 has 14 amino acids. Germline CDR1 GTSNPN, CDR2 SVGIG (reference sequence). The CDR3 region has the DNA TGTGCCTGGAGTGTACGGGGCTATAATGAAAAACTGTTTTTT. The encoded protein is CAWSVRGYNEKLFF.

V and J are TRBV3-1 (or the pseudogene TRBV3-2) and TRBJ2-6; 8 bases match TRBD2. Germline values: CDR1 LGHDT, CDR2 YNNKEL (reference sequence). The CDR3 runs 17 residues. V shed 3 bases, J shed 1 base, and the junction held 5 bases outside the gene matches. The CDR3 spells CASSQRGAPSGANVLTF. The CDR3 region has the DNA TGTGCCAGCAGCCAGCGGGGGGCCCCATCTGGGGCCAACGTCCTGACTTTC.

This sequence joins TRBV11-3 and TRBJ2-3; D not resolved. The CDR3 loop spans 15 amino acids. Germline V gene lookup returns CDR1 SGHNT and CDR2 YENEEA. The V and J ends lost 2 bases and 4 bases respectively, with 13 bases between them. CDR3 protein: CASSLSTRKADTQYF. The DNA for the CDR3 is TGTGCCAGCAGCTTAAGTACGAGGAAGGCAGATACGCAGTATTTT.